The following is a T cell receptor (beta chain) sequence with its context. Its cognate antigen is unknown. A much larger clone lies a single base off, so this may be a read error. Using its own MiXCR run on the reads, TCRdb lists one record per CDR3 protein. The sample holds approximately 500,000 distinct CDR3 sequences; 15% to 20% are singletons and the top ten take about 24%. This sample stems from a study of T cell repertoires in cytomegalovirus infection. Study information: Signatures in public TCR beta sequences pointed to both CMV infection and matching HLA type. Regarding the study as a whole: It was HLA-C-restricted CMV-specific TCR beta clonotypes that dominated the response ex vivo. Using cumulative public TCR beta family frequency, the authors identified those who carried CMV together with the relevant HLA.

The germline V and J ends were trimmed by 6 bases and 0 bases, with 18 bases remaining between them. This CDR3 is 16 amino acids long. The germline V gene encodes CDR1 SGHVT and CDR2 SQSDAQ. The sequence was collected from a human donor in good health (CMV status not recorded). Some clones in this sample may be carry-over from other donors' samples. The rearrangement uses TRBV7-4 and TRBJ2-7, with D perhaps matching TRBD1 (5 bases). The sequenced sample was CD8+ T cells from PBMCs. The CDR3 DNA follows: TGTGCCAGCAGTCGACAGACGGGCCTTATCTCCTACGAGCAGTACTTC. Its translation is CASSRQTGLISYEQYF.